These 31 T cell receptor beta chains were all obtained from the same sample, sequenced in a study of CD8 T cells in Susac syndrome. cDNA came from roughly 0.5 to 1 ug RNA primed by random hexamers. Via MiXCR, TCRdb re-called the immunoSEQ multiplex PCR reads, giving one row per CDR3 protein. The top ten clones hold 0.093% of a sample with 200,000 or so distinct CDR3 sequences, 90% to 95% of them seen once. The sequenced sample was CD4+ T cells from PBMCs. The receptors derive from a human donor with multiple sclerosis.

The chain is built from TRBV20-1 and TRBJ2-1, with 7 nucleotides matching TRBD1. Germline assignment: CDR1 DFQATT and CDR2 SNEGSKA (reference sequence). V trimming: 5 bases; J trimming: 5 bases; junction bases outside the gene matches: 6. This CDR3 region has 13 residues. The CDR3 protein is CSAADRTNNEQFF. In nucleotides, the CDR3 is TGCAGTGCTGCGGACAGGACAAACAATGAGCAGTTCTTC.

This clonotype has a single count. V and J are TRBV4-2 and TRBJ2-3; D possibly corresponds to TRBD1 (6 bases). Germline V gene data show CDR1 as LGHNA and CDR2 as YNFKEQ. This CDR3 contains 16 residues. Trimming stripped 4 bases from V and 4 bases from J, with 18 bases between. The CDR3 loop is CASSPGEKEGADTQYF. In DNA form, the CDR3 reads TGTGCCAGCAGCCCAGGGGAGAAGGAAGGGGCAGATACGCAGTATTTT.

The rearrangement links TRBV7-2 to TRBJ2-3, with D unresolved. Germline V lookup: CDR1 SGHTA, CDR2 FQGNSA. This CDR3 comprises 14 residues. The V and J ends lost 5 bases and 2 bases respectively, with 11 bases between them. The CDR3 DNA sequence: TGTGCCAGCAGCACCGTAGGCTACACAGATACGCAGTATTTT. Translation gives CASSTVGYTDTQYF.

The chain couples TRBV24-1 to TRBJ2-1; 12 nucleotides agree with TRBD1. With 1 base clipped from V and 6 bases from J, the junction kept 3 bases outside the gene matches. The CDR3 runs 16 residues. Germline V gene data show CDR1 as KGHDR and CDR2 as SFDVKD. The CDR3 DNA sequence: TGTGCCACCAGTGATTTCGGGACAGGGGGCTTCAATGAGCAGTTCTTC. Encoded protein: CATSDFGTGGFNEQFF.

This chain uses TRBV7-8 with TRBJ2-3; TRBD2 matches 12 bases. V was pared by 2 bases and J by 4 bases, with 4 bases of the junction left unmatched. The CDR3 runs to 16 residues. Germline-derived CDR1 and CDR2 are SGHVS and FQNEAQ. The CDR3 loop is CASSLSWTSGADTQYF. As DNA, the CDR3 is TGTGCCAGCAGCTTATCATGGACTAGCGGGGCAGATACGCAGTATTTT.

The V and J genes are TRBV12-3 or TRBV12-4 and TRBJ2-2, with no clear D. The length of the CDR3 is 14 residues. V dropped 7 bases and J dropped 0 bases, with 9 bases sitting between them. The DNA of the CDR3 is TGTGCCAGCATTCATGGGACGAACACCGGGGAGCTGTTTTTT. Translating it yields CASIHGTNTGELFF.

The chain links TRBV20-1 to TRBJ1-5; D is ambiguous. The CDR3 is 12 amino acids. Germline V gene lookup returns CDR1 DFQATT and CDR2 SNEGSKA (reference sequence). Trimming stripped 5 bases from V and 4 bases from J, with 9 bases between. The chain's CDR3 is CSAAPWNQPQHF. Written as DNA, the CDR3 is TGCAGTGCTGCCCCCTGGAATCAGCCCCAGCATTTT.

The CDR3 bases are TGTGCCAGCTCACCAGGGGAGGTCTACGAGCAGTACTTC. The encoded protein is CASSPGEVYEQYF. The chain couples TRBV18 to TRBJ2-7; the D gene is possibly TRBD2 (6 bases). Germline V gene sequence: CDR1 KGHSH, CDR2 LQKENI. The ends were cut back, 2 bases at V and 3 bases at J, with 8 bases in the middle. The CDR3 totals 13 residues.

This chain links TRBV30 with TRBJ1-2; TRBD1 agrees at 8 bases. CDR3 length: 13 residues. Looked up from germline, CDR1 is GTSNPN and CDR2 is SVGIG (reference sequence). V was pared by 7 bases and J by 4 bases, with 8 bases of the junction left unmatched. In DNA form, the CDR3 reads TGTGCCTTCCAGCGTACAGGGGGCTATGGCTACACCTTC. Amino acids: CAFQRTGGYGYTF.

This clonotype was seen once. CDR3 nucleotide sequence: TGTGCCAGCAGCCAAGATTCTAGGGGCTCTGGGGCCAACGTCCTGACTTTC. This gives the protein CASSQDSRGSGANVLTF. The gene calls are TRBV4-2 and TRBJ2-6; TRBD1 is a possible D gene (5 bases). V gave up 0 bases and J gave up 0 bases, with 9 bases separating them. Germline values: CDR1 LGHNA, CDR2 YNFKEQ. The CDR3 length is 17 residues.

This chain uses TRBV20-1 with TRBJ2-3, with D perhaps TRBD2 (7 bases). Germline V CDR1 and CDR2: DFQATT, SNEGSKA (reference sequence). The CDR3 totals 16 residues. V dropped 6 bases and J dropped 0 bases, with 19 bases sitting between them. This CDR3 reads CSAGGRGRRSTDTQYF. For the CDR3, the DNA is TGCAGTGCAGGGGGGCGGGGGAGGAGGAGCACAGATACGCAGTATTTT.

The V call is TRBV30, the J call TRBJ1-2, with D perhaps TRBD1 (5 bases). With 7 bases removed from V and 12 bases from J, the gap between germline ends came to 21 bases. This CDR3 is built from 12 residues. Germline V CDR1 and CDR2: GTSNPN, SVGIG (reference sequence). CDR3: CASRPGPRADTF. The CDR3 DNA follows: TGTGCCTCCCGTCCGGGACCTCGAGCGGACACCTTC.

The V call is TRBV5-4, the J call TRBJ2-5; TRBD2 agrees at 12 bases. Germline V gene lookup returns CDR1 SGHNT and CDR2 YYREEE (reference sequence). The length of the CDR3 is 16 residues. With V trimmed by 3 bases and J by 4 bases, 7 bases remained unmatched. The CDR3: CASSSEGLAGIETQYF. The DNA for the CDR3 is TGTGCCAGCAGCTCCGAGGGACTAGCGGGTATAGAGACCCAGTACTTC.

The CDR3 spells CASSTRLASTDTQYF. DNA of the CDR3: TGTGCCAGCTCGACTCGCCTAGCGAGCACAGATACGCAGTATTTT. The chain is built from TRBV18 and TRBJ2-3, with D possibly being TRBD2 (6 bases). The germline CDR1 and CDR2 sequences are KGHSH and LQKENI. V lost 6 bases, J lost 0 bases, and 13 bases lay in between. This CDR3 is 15 amino acids long.

The CDR3 nucleotides are TGTGCCAGCAGCCAAGATCAGGCGACAGGGGGGTATTGCACCTTC. This translates into CASSQDQATGGYCTF. The chain combines TRBV3-1 with TRBJ1-2, with 9 bases aligning to TRBD1. This CDR3 contains 15 residues. In germline, CDR1 is LGHDT, CDR2 YNNKEL (reference sequence). Losses at the gene ends were 0 bases for V and 13 bases for J; bases not matched to a gene: 12. The full variable domain, completed using reference TRBV3-1 and TRBJ1-2, is DTAVSQTPKYLVTQMGNDKSIKCEQNLGHDTMYWYKQDSKKFLKIMFSYNNKELIINETVPNRFSPKSPDKAHLNLHINSLELGDSAVYFCASSQDQATGGYCTFGSGTRLTVV.

This rearrangement joins TRBV24-1 to TRBJ2-1, with 11 nucleotides matching TRBD2. CDR1 KGHDR and CDR2 SFDVKD come from the germline V gene. V dropped 4 bases and J dropped 8; count of bases not matched to a gene: 18. This CDR3 comprises 19 residues. CDR3 protein: CATSESRPHSGRVGHEQFF. The CDR3, as DNA: TGTGCCACCAGTGAATCGCGACCACATAGCGGGAGGGTCGGGCATGAGCAGTTCTTC.

CDR3 DNA sequence: TGTGCCTGCACGAGGACTAATGAAAAACTGTTTTTT. It translates to CACTRTNEKLFF. The chain has TRBV30 and TRBJ1-4; D remains ambiguous. Germline V gene lookup returns CDR1 GTSNPN and CDR2 SVGIG (reference sequence). The CDR3 covers 12 residues. Trimming cost V 6 bases and J 2 bases, with 7 bases left between them.

The chain couples TRBV30 to TRBJ1-2; weak D call: TRBD1 (6 bases). The length of the CDR3 is 16 residues. V was clipped by 3 bases and J by 2 bases, with 19 bases between them. Germline values: CDR1 GTSNPN, CDR2 SVGIG (reference sequence). DNA of the CDR3: TGTGCCTGGAGCCCCAAAAGTGGACAGACAAACTATGGCTACACCTTC. Amino acid sequence: CAWSPKSGQTNYGYTF.

The chain employs TRBV29-1 and TRBJ1-4; 10 bases map to TRBD1. Germline CDR1 and CDR2: SQVTM and ANQGSEA. This CDR3 is built from 15 residues. The J segment lost 9 bases and the V segment lost 7 bases, leaving 14 bases of the junction unmatched. CDR3 region: CSGATGGHRSKKLFF. The CDR3 DNA is TGCAGCGGAGCGACAGGGGGCCACAGGAGTAAAAAACTGTTTTTT.

This chain uses TRBV20-1 with TRBJ2-1, with 10 bases that match TRBD2. The ends lost 3 bases at V and 8 bases at J; junction bases unmatched: 4. Germline lookup yields CDR1 DFQATT and CDR2 SNEGSKA (reference sequence). The CDR3 totals 13 residues. The DNA for the CDR3 is TGCAGTGCTAGGCTAGCGGGAGCGTATGAGCAGTTCTTC. It codes for CSARLAGAYEQFF.

The chain carries TRBV27 and TRBJ1-2; tentative D call: TRBD1 (5 bases). The V end lost 3 bases, the J end lost 2 bases, and 10 bases lay between the germline ends. The CDR3 length is 14 residues. Germline values: CDR1 MNHEY, CDR2 SMNVEV (reference sequence). The CDR3 loop reads CASSFRRANYGYTF. CDR3 bases: TGTGCCAGCAGTTTCCGCAGGGCCAACTATGGCTACACCTTC.

This chain uses TRBV3-1 with TRBJ2-1, with a weak D call TRBD2 (5 bases). Trimming left V 5 bases short and J 0 bases short, with 8 bases between. Germline V gives CDR1 LGHDT, CDR2 YNNKEL (reference sequence). The CDR3 consists of 14 residues. CDR3 bases: TGTGCCAGCAGCGCGACTAACTCCTACAATGAGCAGTTCTTC. Its protein product is CASSATNSYNEQFF.

The chain is built from TRBV29-1 and TRBJ2-7; 7 bases map to TRBD2. The CDR3 has 14 amino acids. CDR1 and CDR2 from the germline V gene are SQVTM and ANQGSEA. V lost 7 bases to trimming and J lost 4 bases; unmatched junction nucleotides: 13. The CDR3 loop is CSGISGWPSYEQYF. Written as DNA, the CDR3 is TGCAGCGGGATTAGCGGGTGGCCCTCTTACGAGCAGTACTTC.

CDR3 loop: CASSQAGFSYEQYF. The CDR3 nucleotides are TGCGCCAGCAGCCAAGCAGGGTTCTCCTACGAGCAGTACTTC. This chain connects TRBV4-1 to TRBJ2-7, with D possibly TRBD1 on 5 matching bases. V was pared by 1 base and J by 0 bases, with 7 bases between. This CDR3 contains 14 residues. Germline CDR1 reads MGHRA; CDR2 reads YSYEKL.

This clonotype appeared once. The gene calls are TRBV24-1 and TRBJ2-2; a possible D gene is TRBD1 (5 bases). Looked up from germline, CDR1 is KGHDR and CDR2 is SFDVKD. Trimming left V 3 bases short and J 6 bases short, with 16 bases between. This CDR3 is 16 amino acids long. CDR3 sequence: CATSDPRQGGPGELFF. CDR3 nucleotide sequence: TGTGCCACCAGTGATCCGCGGCAGGGCGGACCCGGGGAGCTGTTTTTT.

The chain links TRBV20-1 to TRBJ2-3; 11 bases are shared with TRBD2. V lost 5 bases, J lost 6 bases, and 7 bases stayed unmatched. The CDR3 extends over 14 amino acids. Germline V CDR1 and CDR2: DFQATT, SNEGSKA (reference sequence). The CDR3 DNA reads TGCAGTGCTCGGGGGACTAGCGGATGGGATACGCAGTATTTT. It yields the protein CSARGTSGWDTQYF.

The V gene is TRBV3-1, the J gene TRBJ1-2; D unclear. V was shortened by 3 bases and J by 4 bases, with 12 bases between the two germline ends. The CDR3 loop spans 14 amino acids. The germline V gene has CDR1 LGHDT and CDR2 YNNKEL (reference sequence). This chain's CDR3 is CASSHRQYTYGYTF. The CDR3 DNA reads as TGTGCCAGCAGCCATAGGCAGTATACCTATGGCTACACCTTC.

This chain uses TRBV12-3 or TRBV12-4 with TRBJ1-5; D ambiguous. The CDR3 spans 13 residues. The V and J ends lost 4 bases and 5 bases respectively, with 9 bases between them. The CDR3 DNA sequence: TGTGCCAGCAGTTCCGTCCCCCATCAGCCCCAGCATTTT. Protein product: CASSSVPHQPQHF.

This chain uses TRBV3-1 with TRBJ1-1, with D possibly matching TRBD1 (6 bases). The CDR3 sequence is 14 residues long. Germline loops: CDR1 LGHDT, CDR2 YNNKEL (reference sequence). V lost 5 bases and J lost 4, with 14 bases in between. CDR3 nucleotides: TGTGCCAGCAGCGTCGAGGGGGGATCCACTGAAGCTTTCTTT. It encodes CASSVEGGSTEAFF.

V is TRBV10-3 and J is TRBJ1-2; 7 nucleotides line up with TRBD1. The length of the CDR3 is 16 residues. V shed 10 bases and J 0 bases; nucleotides not matched to a gene: 14. Looked up from germline, CDR1 is ENHRY and CDR2 is SYGVKD. The CDR3: CATIDSTGPANYGYTF. In DNA, the CDR3 is TGTGCCACTATCGACTCGACAGGGCCAGCTAACTATGGCTACACCTTC.

The chain combines TRBV20-1 with TRBJ2-5, with D hard to call. The CDR3 is made up of 12 amino acids. V was trimmed by 5 bases and J by 5 bases, leaving 12 bases between them. Germline V gene lookup returns CDR1 DFQATT and CDR2 SNEGSKA (reference sequence). The CDR3 nucleotides read TGCAGTGCTCCGCAATCATGGGAGACCCAGTACTTC. Translated: CSAPQSWETQYF.